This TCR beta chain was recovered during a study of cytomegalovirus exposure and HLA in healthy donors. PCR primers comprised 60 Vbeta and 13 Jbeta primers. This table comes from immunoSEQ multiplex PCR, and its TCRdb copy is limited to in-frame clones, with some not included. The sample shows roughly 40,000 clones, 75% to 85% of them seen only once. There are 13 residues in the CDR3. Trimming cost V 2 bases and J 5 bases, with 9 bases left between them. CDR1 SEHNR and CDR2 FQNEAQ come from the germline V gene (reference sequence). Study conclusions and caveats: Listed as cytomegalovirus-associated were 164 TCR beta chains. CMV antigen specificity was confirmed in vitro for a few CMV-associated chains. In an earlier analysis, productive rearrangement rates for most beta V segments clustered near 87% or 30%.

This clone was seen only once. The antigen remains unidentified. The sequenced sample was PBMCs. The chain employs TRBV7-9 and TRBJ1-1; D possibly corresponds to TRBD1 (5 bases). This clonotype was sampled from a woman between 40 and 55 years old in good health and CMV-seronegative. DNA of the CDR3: TGTGCCAGCAGCTTACAGGGAAGGACTGAAGCTTTCTTT. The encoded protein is CASSLQGRTEAFF.